Listed below are T cell receptor beta chains from one sample, sequenced in a study of blood T cell repertoires in COVID-19. Data came from immunoSEQ multiplex PCR; TCRdb stores just in-frame clones and leaves some out. The data hold approximately 230,000 clones, with roughly 79% observed a single time. Sequences were obtained from PBMCs or T cells enriched from blood (not recorded which). These receptor sequences come from a man aged 35 to 55 who had recovered from COVID-19. The CDR3 runs from the conserved cysteine through the conserved F or W. The D gene is left open where the match is weak. The size entry is marked missing in some rows and otherwise reads once, few, many or a size class.

j_call clone_size d_call v_call cdr3_aa cdr3_nt
TRBJ2-2 . . TRBV7-2 CASSLGGRDTGELFF TGTGCCAGCAGCTTGGGCGGGCGCGACACCGGGGAGCTGTTTTTT
TRBJ2-1 . TRBD2 TRBV11-2 CASSNRTSELPLFDNEQFF TGTGCCAGCAGCAACAGGACTAGCGAACTCCCACTGTTTGACAATGAGCAGTTCTTC
TRBJ2-7 few . TRBV2 CASSGVGPDEQYF TGTGCCAGCAGTGGGGTGGGCCCGGACGAGCAGTACTTC
TRBJ1-5 . . TRBV4-1 CASSQVMFLGQPNQPQHF TGCGCCAGCAGCCAAGTTATGTTCTTAGGACAGCCGAATCAGCCCCAGCATTTT
TRBJ2-3 . TRBD2 TRBV28 CASSSPGLELQYF TGTGCCAGCAGTTCCCCGGGACTAGAATTGCAGTATTTT
TRBJ1-2 . . TRBV5-4 CASSIGIQGIGYTF TGTGCCAGCAGCATTGGTATACAGGGCATTGGCTACACCTTC
TRBJ1-2 . . TRBV29-1 CSVERQLGDGYTF TGCAGCGTTGAAAGACAGCTTGGGGATGGCTACACCTTC
TRBJ1-2 . . TRBV2 CASNLATGYGYTF TGTGCCAGCAATTTAGCCACCGGCTATGGCTACACCTTC
TRBJ1-2 . . TRBV6-2/TRBV6-3 CASSLGTSYGYTF TGTGCCAGCAGTCTGGGCACGAGCTATGGCTACACCTTC
TRBJ1-3 . TRBD1 TRBV18 CASSPLRGDSGNTIYF TGTGCCAGCTCACCACTACGTGGGGACAGCGGAAACACCATATATTTT
TRBJ1-3 . . TRBV9 CASSVARARDTIYF TGTGCCAGCAGCGTAGCAAGGGCCAGGGACACCATATATTTT
TRBJ1-1 . . TRBV25-1 CASLRGTEAFF TGTGCCAGCCTCAGGGGCACTGAAGCTTTCTTT
TRBJ1-1 . . TRBV5-6 CASSSTGISEAFF TGTGCCAGCAGCTCGACAGGAATATCTGAAGCTTTCTTT
TRBJ2-5 . TRBD1 TRBV7-6 CASSSRTGGETQYF TGTGCCAGCAGCTCCAGGACAGGGGGAGAGACCCAGTACTTC
TRBJ1-1 . . TRBV28 CASSLRSRGAFF TGTGCCAGCAGTTTAAGGAGTCGGGGAGCTTTCTTT
TRBJ2-7 . TRBD1 TRBV10-1 CASSDTYRGGGEQYF TGCGCCAGCAGTGACACTTACAGGGGTGGCGGCGAGCAGTACTTC
TRBJ1-6 . TRBD1 TRBV7-2 CASSTTGDGSPLHF TGTGCCAGCAGCACGACAGGGGACGGATCACCCCTCCACTTT
TRBJ2-3 . TRBD1 TRBV10-3 CAISEALGTASSTDTQYF TGTGCCATCAGTGAAGCGTTGGGGACAGCGTCTAGCACAGATACGCAGTATTTT
TRBJ2-1 . . TRBV14 CASSQVRGPGKQFF TGTGCCAGCAGCCAAGTCAGGGGCCCTGGTAAGCAGTTCTTC
TRBJ2-3 . TRBD2 TRBV27 CASSLMGWREGSTDTQYF TGTGCCAGCAGTTTAATGGGGTGGCGGGAGGGGAGCACAGATACGCAGTATTTT
TRBJ1-5 . TRBD1 TRBV15 CATRQTGMGNQPQHF TGTGCCACCCGCCAGACAGGGATGGGCAATCAGCCCCAGCATTTT
TRBJ1-2 . . TRBV6-6 CASSGGDYGYTF TGTGCCAGCAGTGGGGGGGATTATGGCTACACCTTC
TRBJ2-2 . TRBD1 TRBV7-6 CASSSATGWGTGELFF TGTGCCAGCAGCTCCGCGACAGGGTGGGGTACCGGGGAGCTGTTTTTT
TRBJ2-3 . TRBD2 TRBV29-1 CSACPAGGPPDTQYF TGCAGCGCATGCCCAGCGGGAGGGCCCCCAGATACGCAGTATTTT
TRBJ1-5 . . TRBV19 CASSIDGGNQPQHF TGTGCCAGTAGTATAGATGGGGGGAATCAGCCCCAGCATTTT
TRBJ1-1 . . TRBV5-8 CASSLTVNTEAFF TGTGCCAGCAGCCTGACAGTGAACACTGAAGCTTTCTTT
TRBJ2-2 . . TRBV7-6 CASSLVTDTGELFF TGTGCCAGCAGCTTAGTTACAGACACCGGGGAGCTGTTTTTT
TRBJ1-5 . . TRBV6-2/TRBV6-3 CASSYFNSNQPQHF TGTGCCAGCAGTTACTTTAATAGCAATCAGCCCCAGCATTTT
TRBJ1-2 . . TRBV5-1 CASSLESRQANYGYTF TGCGCCAGCAGCTTGGAGTCGCGTCAAGCTAACTATGGCTACACCTTC
TRBJ2-3 . TRBD2 TRBV5-1 CASELAGGAWADTQYF TGCGCCAGCGAATTGGCGGGGGGCGCTTGGGCAGATACGCAGTATTTT
TRBJ2-5 . . TRBV5-1 CASSLAVQETQYF TGCGCCAGCAGCTTGGCAGTTCAAGAGACCCAGTACTTC
TRBJ2-5 once . TRBV7-7 CASSQYREGGGETQYF TGTGCCAGCAGCCAGTACCGCGAGGGTGGGGGGGAGACCCAGTACTTC
TRBJ1-1 . TRBD1 TRBV5-5 CASSPQGSTEAFF TGTGCCAGCAGCCCACAGGGGAGCACTGAAGCTTTCTTT
TRBJ2-3 . . TRBV7-2 CASSLFPYSTDTQYF TGTGCCAGCAGCTTATTTCCCTATAGCACAGATACGCAGTATTTT
TRBJ1-6 . . TRBV27 CASSILQGTPLHF TGTGCCAGCAGTATTCTTCAGGGGACACCCCTCCACTTT
TRBJ2-1 . . TRBV28 CASSTTGKQFF TGTGCCAGCAGCACCACAGGGAAGCAATTCTTC
TRBJ1-2 . TRBD1 TRBV12-3/TRBV12-4 CASSFGQAYGYTF TGTGCCAGCAGTTTTGGACAGGCCTATGGCTACACCTTC
TRBJ1-4 . TRBD1 TRBV7-2 CASSLDRRVEKLFF TGTGCCAGCAGCTTGGACAGGCGGGTTGAAAAACTGTTTTTT
TRBJ2-1 . TRBD2 TRBV15 CATSRELAGLGNEQFF TGTGCCACCAGCAGAGAATTAGCGGGATTGGGCAATGAGCAGTTCTTC
TRBJ2-5 once TRBD2 TRBV7-3 CASSFTTSGGGETQYF TGTGCCAGCAGCTTTACGACTAGCGGAGGGGGGGAGACCCAGTACTTC
TRBJ2-1 . TRBD2 TRBV4-1 CASSQGLAKYNEQFF TGCGCCAGCAGCCAAGGACTAGCGAAATACAATGAGCAGTTCTTC
TRBJ2-2 . . TRBV5-4 CASSTIGDTGELFF TGTGCCAGCAGCACGATAGGGGACACCGGGGAGCTGTTTTTT
TRBJ1-2 . . TRBV27 CASSFSGGGDYGYTF TGTGCCAGCAGTTTCTCGGGCGGAGGGGACTATGGCTACACCTTC
TRBJ1-6 . TRBD1 TRBV2 CASSEGGQGAGSPLHF TGTGCCAGCAGTGAAGGGGGACAGGGGGCCGGTTCACCCCTCCACTTT
TRBJ2-7 . TRBD1 TRBV2 CASSRGTGNEQYF TGTGCCAGCAGTCGAGGGACAGGGAACGAGCAGTACTTC
TRBJ2-2 . . TRBV29-1 CSVFGTPNTGELFF TGCAGCGTTTTCGGGACACCTAACACCGGGGAGCTGTTTTTT
TRBJ2-7 . TRBD1 TRBV11-2 CASSFRPGTGEIDEQYF TGTGCCAGCAGCTTTCGCCCCGGGACAGGAGAAATCGACGAGCAGTACTTC
TRBJ1-5 . TRBD1 TRBV15 CATSSGRSGGEQPQHF TGTGCCACCAGCAGTGGTAGGTCAGGGGGCGAACAGCCCCAGCATTTT
TRBJ2-6 . . TRBV15 CATSSVIGTSPGANVLTF TGTGCCACCAGCAGTGTCATCGGGACAAGCCCCGGGGCCAACGTCCTGACTTTC
TRBJ2-7 . . TRBV10-2 CASSESHSSYEQYF TGCGCCAGCAGTGAAAGCCACAGCTCCTACGAGCAGTACTTC
TRBJ1-2 . . TRBV12-3/TRBV12-4 CASSLRGQGGYTF TGTGCCAGCAGTTTGCGGGGGCAGGGTGGCTACACCTTC
TRBJ2-3 . . TRBV28 CASSLMWGEADTQYF TGTGCCAGCAGTTTAATGTGGGGGGAGGCAGATACGCAGTATTTT
TRBJ2-7 . TRBD2 TRBV27 CASSAIAGGPGPYEQYF TGTGCCAGCAGTGCAATAGCGGGGGGGCCTGGACCCTACGAGCAGTACTTC
TRBJ2-7 . . TRBV28 CASSRAGSYEQYF TGTGCCAGCAGTCGCGCCGGCTCCTACGAGCAGTACTTC
TRBJ2-1 . TRBD1 TRBV2 CASREDRGPWNEQFF TGTGCCAGCAGGGAGGACAGGGGGCCATGGAATGAGCAGTTCTTC
TRBJ1-1 . TRBD1 TRBV7-8 CASSYRDSVQHTEAFF TGTGCCAGCAGCTACCGGGACAGCGTACAACATACTGAAGCTTTCTTT
TRBJ2-7 many . TRBV4-3 CASSLRLSGVEVYEQYF TGCGCCAGCAGCCTCCGCTTGTCGGGGGTAGAGGTCTACGAGCAGTACTTC